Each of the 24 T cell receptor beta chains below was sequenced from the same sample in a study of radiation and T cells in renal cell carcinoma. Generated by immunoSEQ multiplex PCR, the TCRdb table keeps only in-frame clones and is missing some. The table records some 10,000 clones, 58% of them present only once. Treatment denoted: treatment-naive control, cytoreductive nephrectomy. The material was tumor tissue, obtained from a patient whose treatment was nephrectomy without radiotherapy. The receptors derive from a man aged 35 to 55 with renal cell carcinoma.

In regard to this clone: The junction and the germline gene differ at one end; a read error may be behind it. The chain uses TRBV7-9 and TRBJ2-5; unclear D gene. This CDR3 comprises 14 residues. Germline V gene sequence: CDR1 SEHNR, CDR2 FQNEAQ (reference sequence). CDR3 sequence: CASSFPPGVEAQYF. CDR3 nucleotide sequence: TGTGCCAGCAGCTTCCCCCCGGGCGTAGAGGCCCAGTACTTC.

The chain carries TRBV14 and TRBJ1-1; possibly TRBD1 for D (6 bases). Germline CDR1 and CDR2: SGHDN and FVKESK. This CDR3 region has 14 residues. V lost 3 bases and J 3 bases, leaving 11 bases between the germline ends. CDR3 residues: CASSQWGADTEAFF. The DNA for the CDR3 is TGTGCCAGCAGCCAGTGGGGGGCGGACACTGAAGCTTTCTTT. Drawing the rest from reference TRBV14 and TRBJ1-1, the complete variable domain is EAGVTQFPSHSVIEKGQTVTLRCDPISGHDNLYWYRRVMGKEIKFLLHFVKESKQDESGMPNNRFLAERTGGTYSTLKVQPAELEDSGVYFCASSQWGADTEAFFGQGTRLTVV.

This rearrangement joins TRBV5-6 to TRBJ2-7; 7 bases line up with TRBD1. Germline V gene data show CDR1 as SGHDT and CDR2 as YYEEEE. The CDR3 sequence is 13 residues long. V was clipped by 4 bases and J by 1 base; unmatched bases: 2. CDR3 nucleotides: TGTGCCAGCAGCCCACAGGGGTCCTACGAGCAGTACGTC. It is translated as CASSPQGSYEQYV.

The CDR3 DNA is TGTGCCAGTAGTATGTGGGGAGGGTCGGCAGATACGCAGTATTTT. Protein: CASSMWGGSADTQYF. This rearrangement joins TRBV19 to TRBJ2-3; TRBD2 agrees at 7 bases. Germline V lookup: CDR1 LNHDA, CDR2 SQIVND (reference sequence). The CDR3 consists of 15 residues. Trimming took 3 bases from V and 4 from J; bases not matched to a gene: 7. Filled out from reference TRBV19 and TRBJ2-3, the complete variable domain reads DGGITQSPKYLFRKEGQNVTLSCEQNLNHDAMYWYRQDPGQGLRLIYYSQIVNDFQKGDIAEGYSVSREKKESFPLTVTSAQKNPTAFYLCASSMWGGSADTQYFGPGTRLTVL.

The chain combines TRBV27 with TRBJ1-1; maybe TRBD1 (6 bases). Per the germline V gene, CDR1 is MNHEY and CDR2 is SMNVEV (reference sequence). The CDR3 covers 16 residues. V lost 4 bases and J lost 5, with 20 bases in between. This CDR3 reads CASSSKTGSSRTEAFF. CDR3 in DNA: TGTGCCAGCAGTTCGAAAACAGGGAGTTCGAGGACTGAAGCTTTCTTT.

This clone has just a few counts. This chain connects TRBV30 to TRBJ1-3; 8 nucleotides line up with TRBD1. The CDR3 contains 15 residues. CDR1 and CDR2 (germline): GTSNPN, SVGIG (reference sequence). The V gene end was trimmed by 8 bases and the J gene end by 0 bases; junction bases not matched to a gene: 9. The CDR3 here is CATRTGSFSGNTIYF. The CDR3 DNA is TGTGCCACTAGGACAGGGAGTTTCTCTGGAAACACCATATATTTT. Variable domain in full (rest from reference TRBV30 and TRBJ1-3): SQTIHQWPATLVQPVGSPLSLECTVEGTSNPNLYWYRQAAGRGLQLLFYSVGIGQISSEVPQNLSASRPQDRQFILSSKKLLLSDSGFYLCATRTGSFSGNTIYFGEGSWLTVV.

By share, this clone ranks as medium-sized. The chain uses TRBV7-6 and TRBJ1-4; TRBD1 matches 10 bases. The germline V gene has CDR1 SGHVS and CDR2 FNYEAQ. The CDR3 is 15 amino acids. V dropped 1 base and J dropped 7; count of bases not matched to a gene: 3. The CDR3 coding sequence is TGTGCCAGCAGCTTAGGGACAGGGGGTGTTGAAAAACTGTTTTTT. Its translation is CASSLGTGGVEKLFF.

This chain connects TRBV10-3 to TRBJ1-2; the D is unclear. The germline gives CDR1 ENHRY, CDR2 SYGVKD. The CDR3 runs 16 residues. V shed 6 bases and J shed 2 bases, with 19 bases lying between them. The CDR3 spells CAISSAMSRRNYGYTF. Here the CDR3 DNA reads TGTGCCATCAGCTCGGCCATGAGTCGGAGGAACTATGGCTACACCTTC.

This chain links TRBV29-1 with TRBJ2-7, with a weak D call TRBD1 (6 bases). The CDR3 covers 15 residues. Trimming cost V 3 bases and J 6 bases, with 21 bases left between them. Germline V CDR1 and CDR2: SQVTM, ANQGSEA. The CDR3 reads CSVERPGHGGAEQYF. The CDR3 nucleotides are TGCAGCGTTGAGAGACCGGGACACGGTGGGGCCGAGCAGTACTTC.

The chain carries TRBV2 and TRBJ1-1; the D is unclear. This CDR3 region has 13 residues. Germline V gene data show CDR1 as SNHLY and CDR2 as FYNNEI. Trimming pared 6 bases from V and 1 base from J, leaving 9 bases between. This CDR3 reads CASSVLPNTEAFF. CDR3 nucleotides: TGTGCCAGCAGCGTGCTTCCGAACACTGAAGCTTTCTTT.

DNA of the CDR3: TGTGCCAGTAGTATCCTCCTGTGGAGCAATCAGCCCCAGCATTTT. It codes for CASSILLWSNQPQHF. The chain employs TRBV19 and TRBJ1-5, with D hard to call. The CDR3 length is 15 residues. CDR1 and CDR2 (germline): LNHDA, SQIVND (reference sequence). The V end was cut by 3 bases, the J end by 1 base, with 10 bases between.

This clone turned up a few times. CDR3 region: CASSIRDRGTFF. The CDR3 DNA follows: TGTGCCAGCAGTATCCGGGACAGGGGAACTTTCTTT. V gene TRBV6-1 combines with J gene TRBJ1-1; TRBD1 matches 10 bases. Germline V CDR1 and CDR2: MNHNS, SASEGT. CDR3 length equals 12 residues. The trim removed 5 bases at V and 12 bases at J, leaving 6 bases unmatched.

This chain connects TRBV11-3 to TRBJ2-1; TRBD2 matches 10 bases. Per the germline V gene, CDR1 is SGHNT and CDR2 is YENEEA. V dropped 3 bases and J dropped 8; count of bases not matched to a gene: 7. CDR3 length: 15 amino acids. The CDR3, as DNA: TGTGCCAGCAGCTTGGCAGCGGGAGGGTGGTATGAGCAGTTCTTC. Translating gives CASSLAAGGWYEQFF.

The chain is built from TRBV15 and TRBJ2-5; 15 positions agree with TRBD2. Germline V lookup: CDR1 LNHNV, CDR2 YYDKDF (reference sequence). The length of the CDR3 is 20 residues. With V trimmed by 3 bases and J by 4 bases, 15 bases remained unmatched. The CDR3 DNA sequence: TGTGCCACCAGCAGGGCACCGGGACTAGCGGGAGGTCATCCGTCAGAGACCCAGTACTTC. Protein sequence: CATSRAPGLAGGHPSETQYF.

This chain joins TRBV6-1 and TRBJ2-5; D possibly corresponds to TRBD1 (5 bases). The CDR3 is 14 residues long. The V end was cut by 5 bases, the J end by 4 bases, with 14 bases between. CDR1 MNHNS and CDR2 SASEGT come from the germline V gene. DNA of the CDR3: TGTGCCAGCAGTATTCAGGGTTTTGGAGAGACCCAGTACTTC. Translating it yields CASSIQGFGETQYF.

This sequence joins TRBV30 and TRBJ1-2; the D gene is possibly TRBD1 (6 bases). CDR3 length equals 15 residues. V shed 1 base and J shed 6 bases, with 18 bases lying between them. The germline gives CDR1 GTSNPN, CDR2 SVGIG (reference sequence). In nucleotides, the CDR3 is TGTGCCTGGAGTGGGGTCGCCAGGGGTTTAAATGGCTACACCTTC. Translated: CAWSGVARGLNGYTF.

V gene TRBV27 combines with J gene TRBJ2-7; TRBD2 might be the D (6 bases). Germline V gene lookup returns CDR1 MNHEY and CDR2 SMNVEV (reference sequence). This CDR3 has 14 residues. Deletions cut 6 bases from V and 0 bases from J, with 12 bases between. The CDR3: CASSPGLYSYEQYF. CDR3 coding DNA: TGTGCCAGCAGCCCAGGACTATACTCCTACGAGCAGTACTTC.

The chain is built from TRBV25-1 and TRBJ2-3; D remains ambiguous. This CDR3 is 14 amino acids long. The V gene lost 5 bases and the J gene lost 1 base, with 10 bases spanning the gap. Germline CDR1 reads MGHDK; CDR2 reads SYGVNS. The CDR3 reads CASSPKDGTDTQYF. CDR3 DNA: TGTGCCAGCAGTCCGAAGGATGGCACAGATACGCAGTATTTT.

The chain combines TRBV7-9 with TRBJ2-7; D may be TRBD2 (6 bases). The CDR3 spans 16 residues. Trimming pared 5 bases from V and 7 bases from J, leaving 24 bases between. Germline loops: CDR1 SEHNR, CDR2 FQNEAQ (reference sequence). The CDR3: CASSTSERDFREEQYF. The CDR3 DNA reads TGTGCCAGCAGCACCTCCGAACGGGACTTCAGAGAGGAGCAGTACTTC. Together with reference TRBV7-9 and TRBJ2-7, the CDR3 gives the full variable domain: DTGVSQNPRHKITKRGQNVTFRCDPISEHNRLYWYRQTLGQGPEFLTYFQNEAQLEKSRLLSDRFSAERPKGSFSTLEIQRTEQGDSAMYLCASSTSERDFREEQYFGPGTRLTVT.

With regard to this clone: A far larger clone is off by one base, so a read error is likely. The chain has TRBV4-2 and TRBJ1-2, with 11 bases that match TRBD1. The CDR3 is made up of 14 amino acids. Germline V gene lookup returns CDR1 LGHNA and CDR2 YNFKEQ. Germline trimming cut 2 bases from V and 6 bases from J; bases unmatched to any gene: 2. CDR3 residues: CASSQSGQGDGYTF. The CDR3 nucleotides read TGTGCCAGCAGCCAATCGGGACAGGGGGATGGCTACACCTTC.

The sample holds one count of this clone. CDR3 sequence (DNA): TGTGCCAGCTCACCACTATCAGGGCTGGCTGGGGCCAACGTCCTGACTTTC. Protein: CASSPLSGLAGANVLTF. The J gene is TRBJ2-6, the V gene TRBV18, with D maybe TRBD1 (5 bases). V lost 1 base and J 2 bases, leaving 12 bases between the germline ends. Germline CDR1 reads KGHSH; CDR2 reads LQKENI. The CDR3 has 17 residues.

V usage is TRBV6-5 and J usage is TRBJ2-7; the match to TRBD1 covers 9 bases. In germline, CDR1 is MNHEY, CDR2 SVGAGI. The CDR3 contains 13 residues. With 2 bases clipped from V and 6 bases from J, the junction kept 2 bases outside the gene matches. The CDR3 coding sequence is TGTGCCAGCAGTTACAGACAGGGGGGCGAGCAGTACGTC. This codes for CASSYRQGGEQYV.

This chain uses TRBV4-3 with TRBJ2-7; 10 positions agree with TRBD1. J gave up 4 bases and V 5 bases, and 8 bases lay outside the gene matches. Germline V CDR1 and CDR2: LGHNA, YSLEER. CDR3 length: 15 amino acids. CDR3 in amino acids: CASSYSGTGEYEQYF. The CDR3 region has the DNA TGCGCCAGCAGCTACTCCGGGACAGGGGAATACGAGCAGTACTTC.

The CDR3 DNA is TGTGCCAGTAGTCCAAGGTCAAGGGATGAAAAACTGTTTTTT. Translation gives CASSPRSRDEKLFF. The rearrangement joins TRBV19 to TRBJ1-4; no clear D gene. Trimming cost V 5 bases and J 6 bases, with 13 bases left between them. The CDR3 is 14 residues long. The germline V gene has CDR1 LNHDA and CDR2 SQIVND (reference sequence). Using reference TRBV19 and TRBJ1-4 for the parts outside the CDR3, the full variable domain is DGGITQSPKYLFRKEGQNVTLSCEQNLNHDAMYWYRQDPGQGLRLIYYSQIVNDFQKGDIAEGYSVSREKKESFPLTVTSAQKNPTAFYLCASSPRSRDEKLFFGSGTQLSVL.